This TCR beta chain was observed in a study of blood T cell repertoires in COVID-19. Study-wide context: Sample material is recorded as cDNA or gDNA derived from T cells, B-cell-depleted T cells, or PBMCs.

Measured with immunoSEQ multiplex PCR; TCRdb has only the in-frame clones, and not every one. The repertoire has about 170,000 clones, around 78% of them found once; the top ten carry around 4.8%. Germline values: CDR1 SGHKS, CDR2 YYEKEE (reference sequence). V trimming: 3 bases; J trimming: 5 bases; junction bases outside the gene matches: 8. CDR3 length: 15 residues. This clone occurred a few times. Residents of about two dozen US areas, aged roughly 18 to 89 years, made up the participants. Sample: PBMCs or T cells enriched from blood (not recorded which). The chain carries TRBV5-5 and TRBJ1-5; 7 positions match TRBD1. The clonotype was recovered from a woman in her forties or fifties who had recovered from COVID-19. The CDR3 here is CASSSRGGLDQPQHF. The CDR3 DNA is TGTGCCAGCAGCTCGCGAGGGGGCCTGGATCAGCCCCAGCATTTT.